The 31 T cell receptor beta chains in this list originate from one sample, sequenced in a study of CD8 T cell repertoires and HIV-1 epitope variants. These receptors lack a known antigen. The protocol was immunoSEQ multiplex PCR, while the TCRdb copy is restricted to in-frame clones and leaves out a portion. Of around 5,200 clones detected, about 65% appear once; the ten largest clones hold less than 50%. The specimen sequenced was cultured CD8+ T cells derived from PBMCs. All receptors come from a male donor with HIV.

This clone has just one count. This chain links TRBV19 with TRBJ1-2, with no clear D. CDR3 length: 14 amino acids. V lost 4 bases to trimming and J lost 2 bases, with 11 bases between them. Per germline, CDR1 LNHDA and CDR2 SQIVND (reference sequence). The CDR3 protein is CASSTSRANYGYTF. CDR3 nucleotides: TGTGCCAGTAGTACATCGAGGGCCAACTATGGCTACACCTTC.

The gene calls are TRBV2 and TRBJ1-4; TRBD1 matches at 10 bases. The V and J ends lost 1 base and 6 bases, in that order; junction bases with no gene match: 8. The germline CDR1 and CDR2 sequences are SNHLY and FYNNEI. The CDR3 has 17 amino acids. As DNA, the CDR3 is TGTGCCAGCAGTGAAGGTCTTGTGACAGGGGGCGATGAAAAACTGTTTTTT. It encodes CASSEGLVTGGDEKLFF.

In this sample, this clone turned up a few times. The V and J genes are TRBV9 and TRBJ2-1, with TRBD2 identical over 13 bases. In germline, CDR1 is SGDLS, CDR2 YYNGEE. CDR3 length equals 22 residues. V shed 3 bases and J 1 base; nucleotides not matched to a gene: 19. The CDR3 protein is CASSGSPFPTSGGPWSYNEQFF. CDR3 in DNA: TGTGCCAGCAGCGGTAGTCCCTTCCCGACTAGCGGGGGGCCTTGGTCCTACAATGAGCAGTTCTTC.

J is TRBJ2-7 and V is TRBV6-1, with D unclear. Germline V CDR1 and CDR2: MNHNS, SASEGT. The CDR3 sequence is 14 residues long. Trimming took 3 bases from V and 2 from J, leaving 11 bases between them. The CDR3: CASSDLPPPYEQYF. The CDR3 bases are TGTGCCAGCAGTGATCTGCCCCCTCCCTACGAGCAGTACTTC.

The rearrangement uses TRBV6-6 and TRBJ2-3; possibly TRBD1 or TRBD2 for D (6 bases each). Germline CDR1 reads MNHNY; CDR2 reads SVGAGI (reference sequence). This CDR3 comprises 15 residues. V lost 2 bases to trimming and J lost 6 bases, with 15 bases between them. The CDR3 DNA reads as TGTGCCAGCAGTTACGAGCGGGCAAGGGGGGATACGCAGTATTTT. Translation: CASSYERARGDTQYF.

The chain uses TRBV4-1 and TRBJ1-2, with D perhaps TRBD1 (5 bases). The CDR3 sequence is 17 residues long. V was pared by 0 bases and J by 5 bases, with 19 bases between. The germline V gene encodes CDR1 MGHRA and CDR2 YSYEKL. Here the CDR3 reads CASSQDPSGNRRYGYTF. CDR3 nucleotide sequence: TGCGCCAGCAGCCAAGACCCCTCGGGTAACAGGCGGTATGGCTACACCTTC.

The chain links TRBV28 to TRBJ1-5, with a possible D match to TRBD1 (6 bases). This CDR3 has 12 amino acids. The V end was cut by 5 bases, the J end by 6 bases, with 8 bases between. Germline V lookup: CDR1 MDHEN, CDR2 SYDVKM. The CDR3 loop is CASSKQGQPQHF. CDR3 DNA sequence: TGTGCCAGCAGTAAACAGGGTCAGCCCCAGCATTTT.

This clone was recorded only once. The rearrangement joins TRBV9 to TRBJ2-3, with D possibly being TRBD2 (6 bases). The CDR3 extends over 13 amino acids. V shed 3 bases and J shed 2 bases, with 7 bases lying between them. CDR1 is SGDLS and CDR2 is YYNGEE in the germline V gene. CDR3 sequence (DNA): TGTGCCAGCAGCGGGGGGGACACAGATACGCAGTATTTT. Protein: CASSGGDTDTQYF.

This chain links TRBV6-5 with TRBJ2-1; D is unresolved. Germline-derived CDR1 and CDR2 are MNHEY and SVGAGI. CDR3 size: 14 residues. Trimming cost V 4 bases and J 6 bases, with 13 bases left between them. CDR3 loop: CASSSLGRSNEQFF. For the CDR3, the DNA is TGTGCCAGCAGTTCCCTCGGCAGGTCCAATGAGCAGTTCTTC.

V and J are TRBV6-6 and TRBJ1-6, with TRBD1 matching over 8 bases. The CDR3 covers 15 residues. Germline assignment: CDR1 MNHNY and CDR2 SVGAGI (reference sequence). The J segment lost 9 bases and the V segment lost 5 bases, leaving 9 bases of the junction unmatched. For the CDR3, the DNA is TGTGCCAGCAGTGGGACAGGTCCAGAAGGTTCACCCCTCCACTTT. Translation: CASSGTGPEGSPLHF.

This clone was observed a handful of times. J is TRBJ1-1 and V is TRBV6-5; 9 nucleotides line up with TRBD1. Per the germline V gene, CDR1 is MNHEY and CDR2 is SVGAGI. The CDR3 is made up of 14 amino acids. J lost 4 bases, V lost 4 bases, and 4 bases had no gene match. The CDR3 region is CASSWGTGRTEAFF. The CDR3 DNA is TGTGCCAGCAGTTGGGGGACAGGGCGCACTGAAGCTTTCTTT.

This clone was seen more than once but under ten times. The J gene is TRBJ2-7, the V gene TRBV5-6; maybe TRBD2 (7 bases). This CDR3 contains 14 residues. Trimming stripped 7 bases from V and 2 bases from J, with 16 bases between. Germline loops: CDR1 SGHDT, CDR2 YYEEEE. Here the CDR3 reads CASGGGGATYEQYF. The CDR3 DNA reads as TGTGCCAGCGGCGGGGGCGGAGCCACCTACGAGCAGTACTTC.

The rearrangement joins TRBV6-5 to TRBJ2-7; the match to TRBD2 covers 12 bases. CDR3 length equals 15 residues. Losses at the gene ends were 5 bases for V and 5 bases for J; bases not matched to a gene: 7. Looked up from germline, CDR1 is MNHEY and CDR2 is SVGAGI. The CDR3 region is CASSHRTSGRNEQYF. In DNA, the CDR3 is TGTGCCAGCAGTCACCGTACTAGCGGGAGGAACGAGCAGTACTTC.

The CDR3 DNA reads as TGTGCCAGCAGTCCCGCCCCAGTTCCTGTATATGGCTACACCTTC. Encoded protein: CASSPAPVPVYGYTF. The V call is TRBV6-5, the J call TRBJ1-2; unclear D gene. CDR1 and CDR2 (germline): MNHEY, SVGAGI. This CDR3 contains 15 residues. With 5 bases removed from V and 5 bases from J, the gap between germline ends came to 18 bases.

This chain joins TRBV25-1 and TRBJ1-5, with TRBD1 identical over 7 bases. The CDR3 contains 14 residues. Germline CDR1 is MGHDK and CDR2 is SYGVNS. Trimming at V came to 4 bases and at J to 7 bases, leaving 7 bases not matched to a gene. The CDR3 loop is CASSGTRGTQPQHF. As DNA, the CDR3 is TGTGCCAGCAGTGGGACCAGGGGGACCCAGCCCCAGCATTTT. The whole variable domain, filled in from reference TRBV25-1 and TRBJ1-5, reads EADIYQTPRYLVIGTGKKITLECSQTMGHDKMYWYQQDPGMELHLIHYSYGVNSTEKGDLSSESTVSRIRTEHFPLTLESARPSHTSQYLCASSGTRGTQPQHFGDGTRLSIL.

The chain links TRBV15 to TRBJ2-5, with D possibly TRBD1 on 7 matching bases. V shed 3 bases and J shed 3 bases, with 14 bases lying between them. Germline values: CDR1 LNHNV, CDR2 YYDKDF (reference sequence). The CDR3 contains 15 residues. The CDR3 DNA sequence: TGTGCCACCAGCAGTGCGCGGGACAGAGAAGAGACCCAGTACTTC. This translates into CATSSARDREETQYF.

This clone was recorded once. The chain joins TRBV6-5 to TRBJ1-2, with TRBD1 identical over 9 bases. Trimming removed 1 base from V and 10 bases from J; junction bases left unmatched: 13. Germline V lookup: CDR1 MNHEY, CDR2 SVGAGI. The CDR3 is made up of 16 amino acids. The CDR3 reads CASSYLTGGPSRVYTF. The CDR3 DNA follows: TGTGCCAGCAGTTACTTGACAGGGGGGCCCTCTAGGGTCTACACCTTC.

The chain is built from TRBV19 and TRBJ2-5, with 15 bases matching TRBD2. The J segment lost 5 bases and the V segment lost 2 bases, leaving 9 bases of the junction unmatched. Germline CDR1 and CDR2: LNHDA and SQIVND (reference sequence). The CDR3 spans 18 residues. DNA for the CDR3: TGTGCCAGTAGTATACGCGGACTAGCGGGGGGGCCCCCCGAGACCCAGTACTTC. Amino acids: CASSIRGLAGGPPETQYF.

This clone was seen a handful of times. The rearrangement uses TRBV5-6 and TRBJ2-4, with a tentative D call TRBD1 (5 bases). Germline V gives CDR1 SGHDT, CDR2 YYEEEE. V lost 0 bases and J 0 bases, leaving 10 bases between the germline ends. This CDR3 is built from 16 residues. CDR3 in amino acids: CASSLAQGRAKNIQYF. The CDR3 DNA reads TGTGCCAGCAGCTTGGCTCAGGGTAGAGCCAAAAACATTCAGTACTTC.

In this sample, this clone turned up once. The chain combines TRBV30 with TRBJ2-3; no firm D call. The germline V gene has CDR1 GTSNPN and CDR2 SVGIG (reference sequence). This CDR3 has 12 amino acids. Deletions cut 1 base from V and 2 bases from J, with 4 bases between. The CDR3 nucleotides are TGTGCCTGGAGTGAAATCACAGATACGCAGTATTTT. This sequence encodes CAWSEITDTQYF.

This clone appeared a few times. The chain combines TRBV6-6 with TRBJ1-2, with D tentatively TRBD1 (6 bases). CDR1 and CDR2 from the germline V gene are MNHNY and SVGAGI (reference sequence). The CDR3 has 12 amino acids. V gave up 5 bases and J gave up 8 bases, with 12 bases separating them. CDR3 in DNA: TGTGCCAGCAGTACTCCGGGGGGCGGCTACACCTTC. It is translated as CASSTPGGGYTF.

J is TRBJ1-1 and V is TRBV4-3, with D unclear. Germline V gene data show CDR1 as LGHNA and CDR2 as YSLEER. CDR3 length: 13 residues. Trimming took 0 bases from V and 8 from J, leaving 10 bases between them. The CDR3 spells CASSQEASEEAFF. The CDR3 DNA sequence: TGCGCCAGCAGCCAAGAAGCTTCGGAGGAAGCTTTCTTT.

This clone has just a few counts. This chain links TRBV2 with TRBJ2-7, with 10 bases matching TRBD2. Unmatched junction bases numbered 5, after V lost 6 bases and J lost 3 bases. The CDR3 is 14 residues long. Per germline, CDR1 SNHLY and CDR2 FYNNEI. DNA for the CDR3: TGTGCCAGCAGGGCTAGCGGGAGTTACTACGAGCAGTACTTC. It codes for CASRASGSYYEQYF.

This clone turned up a few times. This chain connects TRBV27 to TRBJ2-7; TRBD2 agrees at 10 bases. CDR3 length: 22 amino acids. V was pared by 10 bases and J by 0 bases, with 30 bases of the junction left unmatched. CDR1 is MNHEY, CDR2 SMNVEV, per germline (reference sequence). CDR3 residues: CATRHIRREWVLAGPISYEQYF. CDR3 in DNA: TGTGCCACCAGACATATTAGAAGGGAGTGGGTACTAGCGGGACCTATCTCCTACGAGCAGTACTTC.

A few counts support this clone. The genes are TRBV29-1 and TRBJ1-4, with D hard to call. The V end lost 4 bases, the J end lost 0 bases, and 9 bases lay between the germline ends. This CDR3 has 14 residues. The germline CDR1 and CDR2 sequences are SQVTM and ANQGSEA. CDR3 region: CSVGVSATNEKLFF. Written as DNA, the CDR3 is TGCAGCGTTGGTGTGAGTGCAACTAATGAAAAACTGTTTTTT.

The chain recombines TRBV7-9 with TRBJ2-3; 10 positions agree with TRBD2. Germline V gene lookup returns CDR1 SEHNR and CDR2 FQNEAQ (reference sequence). This CDR3 comprises 16 residues. Trimming took 3 bases from V and 2 from J; bases not matched to a gene: 5. Written as DNA, the CDR3 is TGTGCCAGCAGCTTCCTAGCGGGAGAGTTCACAGATACGCAGTATTTT. It translates to CASSFLAGEFTDTQYF.

This clone occurred once. The chain uses TRBV13 and TRBJ2-3, with 8 bases fitting TRBD2. Trimming took 4 bases from V and 2 from J; bases not matched to a gene: 5. Germline V lookup: CDR1 PRHDT, CDR2 FYEKMQ (reference sequence). The CDR3 totals 15 residues. In DNA, the CDR3 is TGTGCCAGCAGCTCCTTAGCGGGGTCCACAGATACGCAGTATTTT. It specifies CASSSLAGSTDTQYF. The complete variable domain, with remaining parts taken from reference TRBV13 and TRBJ2-3, reads AAGVIQSPRHLIKEKRETATLKCYPIPRHDTVYWYQQGPGQDPQFLISFYEKMQSDKGSIPDRFSAQQFSDYHSELNMSSLELGDSALYFCASSSLAGSTDTQYFGPGTRLTVL.

The J gene is TRBJ2-1, the V gene TRBV27; D might be TRBD1 (6 bases). CDR1 is MNHEY, CDR2 SMNVEV, per germline (reference sequence). Trimming pared 4 bases from V and 2 bases from J, leaving 12 bases between. The CDR3 length is 15 residues. The CDR3 loop reads CASSSLRTAYNEQFF. In nucleotides, the CDR3 is TGTGCCAGCAGTTCGCTACGGACAGCCTACAATGAGCAGTTCTTC.

Only a few counts were recorded for this clone. V usage is TRBV28 and J usage is TRBJ1-4, with D perhaps matching TRBD1 (6 bases). CDR3 length: 13 residues. V was trimmed by 2 bases and J by 8 bases, leaving 9 bases between them. Germline values: CDR1 MDHEN, CDR2 SYDVKM. The CDR3 DNA reads as TGTGCCAGCAGTTTACCCACAGGGGAAAAACTGTTTTTT. It translates to CASSLPTGEKLFF.

A few counts support this clone. This chain links TRBV6-5 with TRBJ2-1; 12 nucleotides match TRBD2. Trimming at V came to 0 bases and at J to 9 bases, leaving 6 bases not matched to a gene. The CDR3 is 16 amino acids. Germline CDR1 MNHEY, CDR2 SVGAGI. The DNA of the CDR3 is TGTGCCAGCAGTTACTCTCCTAGCGGGGGGGCCCGTGAGCAGTTCTTC. It yields the protein CASSYSPSGGAREQFF.

The V gene is TRBV10-2, the J gene TRBJ2-5, with TRBD2 as a possible D gene (6 bases). Germline CDR1 WSHSY, CDR2 SAAADI. The CDR3 runs to 14 residues. V was clipped by 6 bases and J by 1 base, with 12 bases between them. This CDR3 reads CASSPTSLQETQYF. The CDR3 bases are TGCGCCAGCAGCCCTACTAGCCTCCAAGAGACCCAGTACTTC.